This paragraph covers one T cell receptor (beta chain) sequence. The antigen remains undetermined. TCRdb reprocessed the 5' RACE reads and stores each CDR3 protein as one record, lacking DNA. The sample holds 350,000 to 500,000 distinct CDR3 sequences. This sample is drawn from a study of monozygotic twins with inflammatory bowel disease. Per the germline V gene, CDR1 is SGDLS and CDR2 is YYNGEE. The CDR3 has 15 amino acids. Study-level findings and limits: IBD patients carried less diverse TCRbeta repertoires (inverse Simpson) than healthy co-twins.

The sequence was obtained from a human donor with ulcerative colitis or Crohn's disease, or a healthy co-twin of an affected twin (not recorded which). The V and J genes are TRBV9 and TRBJ2-1; no DNA is available, so the TRBD2 call from TCRdb remains unchecked. Sequenced material: blood. CDR3 loop: CASSVFSGSLDEQFF.